This T cell receptor (beta chain) appears in the sequencing data of a study of blood T cell repertoires in COVID-19. At the level of the study: Nucleic acid was either cDNA or gDNA, and it came from T cells, B-cell-depleted T cells, or PBMCs.

The CDR3 has 13 amino acids. V was trimmed by 2 bases and J by 4 bases, leaving 9 bases between them. Repertoires were generated with immunoSEQ multiplex PCR, while TCRdb's copy carries only in-frame clones and drops some. This table has about 210,000 clones, about 88% appearing once. The sequencing sample was made of peripheral blood. The rearrangement uses TRBV12-3 or TRBV12-4 and TRBJ2-7; D is uncertain. The source of this sequence is a woman between 35 and 50 years old with acute or convalescent COVID-19. The CDR3 reads CASSLTGLYEQYV. CDR3 bases: TGTGCCAGCAGTTTAACCGGGTTATACGAGCAGTACGTC.